These 30 T cell receptor beta chains share one sample of origin, sequenced in a study of blood T cell repertoires in COVID-19. Profiled with immunoSEQ multiplex PCR; TCRdb holds only in-frame clones, not every one. The sample lists about 380,000 clones, 88% occurring once. The sequenced material came from PBMCs or T cells enriched from blood (not recorded which). All receptors derive from a woman younger than 35 who had recovered from COVID-19.

This chain connects TRBV9 to TRBJ2-6; D remains ambiguous. The germline V gene has CDR1 SGDLS and CDR2 YYNGEE. The CDR3 consists of 14 residues. Trimming shortened V by 4 bases and J by 0 bases, and 5 bases separated the two germline ends. The CDR3 DNA is TGTGCCAGCAGCTTGTACTCTGGGGCCAACGTCCTGACTTTC. Translation gives CASSLYSGANVLTF. Based on the CDR3 plus reference TRBV9 and TRBJ2-6, the full variable domain is DSGVTQTPKHLITATGQRVTLRCSPRSGDLSVYWYQQSLDQGLQFLIQYYNGEERAKGNILERFSAQQFPDLHSELNLSSLELGDSALYFCASSLYSGANVLTFGAGSRLTVL.

The CDR3 DNA follows: TGTGCCAGCAGCCAGGAACCCCACAACGAGCAGTACTTC. Translating gives CASSQEPHNEQYF. The rearrangement joins TRBV7-9 to TRBJ2-7, with no clear D. The CDR3 contains 13 residues. Per the germline V gene, CDR1 is SEHNR and CDR2 is FQNEAQ (reference sequence). V lost 5 bases and J lost 5, with 13 bases in between.

The V and J genes are TRBV19 and TRBJ2-3; 7 nucleotides align to TRBD1. The germline V gene has CDR1 LNHDA and CDR2 SQIVND (reference sequence). J gave up 3 bases and V 6 bases, and 3 bases lay outside the gene matches. This CDR3 has 13 amino acids. CDR3 loop: CASSQQGTDTQYF. The DNA for the CDR3 is TGTGCCAGTAGCCAACAGGGGACAGATACGCAGTATTTT.

CDR3 residues: CASSLTGLAGAPKNTDTQYF. The DNA for the CDR3 is TGTGCCAGCAGCTTAACGGGACTAGCGGGGGCCCCTAAAAACACAGATACGCAGTATTTT. The rearrangement joins TRBV7-3 to TRBJ2-3; 14 nucleotides match TRBD2. The J segment lost 2 bases and the V segment lost 0 bases, leaving 10 bases of the junction unmatched. The germline gives CDR1 SGHTA, CDR2 FQGTGA. CDR3 length: 20 residues.

This clone occurred once. The rearrangement links TRBV29-1 to TRBJ2-2; a weak D match, TRBD1 (6 bases). This CDR3 comprises 13 residues. CDR1 is SQVTM, CDR2 ANQGSEA, per germline. Trimming shortened V by 1 base and J by 7 bases, and 10 bases separated the two germline ends. CDR3 sequence: CSVEVGAGGELFF. Here the CDR3 DNA reads TGCAGCGTTGAAGTGGGGGCGGGCGGGGAGCTGTTTTTT.

The gene calls are TRBV7-3 and TRBJ1-2; TRBD1 aligns across 7 bases. Germline trimming cut 6 bases from V and 14 bases from J; bases unmatched to any gene: 9. From germline, CDR1 is SGHTA and CDR2 FQGTGA. This CDR3 comprises 11 residues. The CDR3 nucleotides read TGTGCCAGCAGGTCTCACTCGGGACAGACCTTC. Translated: CASRSHSGQTF. Based on the CDR3 plus reference TRBV7-3 and TRBJ1-2, the full variable domain is GAGVSQTPSNKVTEKGKYVELRCDPISGHTALYWYRQSLGQGPEFLIYFQGTGAADDSGLPNDRFFAVRPEGSVSTLKIQRTERGDSAVYLCASRSHSGQTFGSGTRLTVV.

This sequence joins TRBV19 and TRBJ2-3, with 11 positions matching TRBD2. V lost 5 bases, J lost 4 bases, and 5 bases stayed unmatched. CDR1 LNHDA and CDR2 SQIVND come from the germline V gene (reference sequence). The CDR3 has 15 amino acids. The CDR3 coding sequence is TGTGCCAGTAGTCTAGCGGGGGGCTCTCCAGATACGCAGTATTTT. It yields the protein CASSLAGGSPDTQYF.

The rearrangement joins TRBV5-1 to TRBJ1-2; possibly TRBD1 for D (6 bases). Between the trimmed V and J ends, which lost 2 bases and 5 bases, there was a span of 22 bases. The germline gives CDR1 SGHRS, CDR2 YFSETQ. This CDR3 has 17 residues. The CDR3 nucleotides read TGCGCCAGCAGCTTATTCGGATCGACAGGCCTCAGTTATGGCTACACCTTC. It codes for CASSLFGSTGLSYGYTF.

The V call is TRBV6-2 or TRBV6-3, the J call TRBJ2-6; D might be TRBD2 (6 bases). This CDR3 is 17 amino acids long. Germline assignment: CDR1 MNHEY and CDR2 SVGEGT. V was trimmed by 6 bases and J by 1 base, leaving 16 bases between them. CDR3 sequence: CASSPPRGGSGANVLTF. The CDR3 nucleotides are TGTGCCAGCAGCCCGCCGCGGGGCGGGTCTGGGGCCAACGTCCTGACTTTC.

J is TRBJ2-7 and V is TRBV7-2; D uncertain. V was trimmed by 5 bases and J by 4 bases, leaving 15 bases between them. Germline CDR1 reads SGHTA; CDR2 reads FQGNSA. CDR3 length: 14 residues. CDR3 protein: CASSARSSRYEQYF. The CDR3 DNA reads TGTGCCAGCAGCGCTAGATCCAGCCGATACGAGCAGTACTTC.

This clone was seen a handful of times. One end of the junction fails to match germline, which may point to a read error. The chain has TRBV4-2 and TRBJ2-1, with a possible D match to TRBD2 (5 bases). This CDR3 has 16 residues. From germline, CDR1 is LGHNA and CDR2 YNFKEQ. Here the CDR3 DNA reads TGTGCCAGCAGTCAAGAAGGAGCCGCGTTGAGGGAGGAGCAGTTCTTC. Residues: CASSQEGAALREEQFF.

The chain employs TRBV9 and TRBJ1-4, with 8 positions matching TRBD1. Losses at the gene ends were 2 bases for V and 11 bases for J; bases not matched to a gene: 11. The CDR3 runs to 15 residues. CDR1 is SGDLS, CDR2 YYNGEE, per germline. The CDR3 region is CASSVSGQGSSKLFF. The CDR3 nucleotides are TGTGCCAGCAGCGTCTCAGGACAGGGTTCTAGCAAACTGTTTTTT. The whole variable domain, filled in from reference TRBV9 and TRBJ1-4, reads DSGVTQTPKHLITATGQRVTLRCSPRSGDLSVYWYQQSLDQGLQFLIQYYNGEERAKGNILERFSAQQFPDLHSELNLSSLELGDSALYFCASSVSGQGSSKLFFGSGTQLSVL.

The chain is built from TRBV4-1 and TRBJ1-1; 9 bases fit TRBD1. V dropped 0 bases and J dropped 5; count of bases not matched to a gene: 7. Germline CDR1 reads MGHRA; CDR2 reads YSYEKL. This CDR3 is built from 16 residues. The CDR3 loop is CASSQETGQGRTEAFF. CDR3 nucleotides: TGCGCCAGCAGCCAAGAGACTGGACAGGGGAGGACTGAAGCTTTCTTT.

The gene calls are TRBV9 and TRBJ1-1, with 7 bases identical to TRBD1. Trimming removed 3 bases from V and 0 bases from J; junction bases left unmatched: 17. CDR3 length: 19 residues. Germline CDR1 and CDR2: SGDLS and YYNGEE. The CDR3, as DNA: TGTGCCAGCAGCGCGAGGGGACAGCCCATCGATCGTCTGAACACTGAAGCTTTCTTT. Its translation: CASSARGQPIDRLNTEAFF.

The chain joins TRBV5-1 to TRBJ1-1; 10 bases fit TRBD1. The germline gives CDR1 SGHRS, CDR2 YFSETQ. CDR3 length: 14 residues. J was trimmed by 3 bases and V by 3 bases; bases with no gene match: 2. The CDR3 DNA reads TGCGCCAGCAGCTGGACAGGGGGGGACACTGAAGCTTTCTTT. Its protein product is CASSWTGGDTEAFF.

This rearrangement joins TRBV10-3 to TRBJ1-6, with D perhaps matching TRBD1 (5 bases). The CDR3 totals 14 residues. CDR1 ENHRY and CDR2 SYGVKD come from the germline V gene. V was clipped by 4 bases and J by 7 bases, with 11 bases between them. The CDR3 nucleotides are TGTGCCATCAGTGGCTGGGGCACGAATTCACCCCTCCACTTT. Translated: CAISGWGTNSPLHF.

The rearrangement joins TRBV7-9 to TRBJ2-5; maybe TRBD2 (5 bases). V gave up 4 bases and J gave up 0 bases, with 18 bases separating them. The CDR3 spans 17 residues. The germline V gene has CDR1 SEHNR and CDR2 FQNEAQ (reference sequence). DNA for the CDR3: TGTGCCAGCAGCTCCATCCGGGGAAAGGAGTACCAAGAGACCCAGTACTTC. Residues: CASSSIRGKEYQETQYF.

This clone was detected only once. This CDR3 reads CASSFSLDTEAFF. The CDR3 coding sequence is TGTGCCAGCAGCTTCTCACTAGACACTGAAGCTTTCTTT. The chain is built from TRBV7-2 and TRBJ1-1; no reliable D call. The CDR3 sequence is 13 residues long. Per the germline V gene, CDR1 is SGHTA and CDR2 is FQGNSA. The V end was cut by 3 bases, the J end by 3 bases, with 8 bases between.

The chain links TRBV24-1 to TRBJ1-1; TRBD1 matches 8 bases. CDR3 length: 16 residues. V lost 4 bases, J lost 5 bases, and 11 bases stayed unmatched. CDR1 and CDR2 from the germline V gene are KGHDR and SFDVKD. CDR3 in amino acids: CATSDRDRGGRTEAFF. The CDR3 DNA sequence: TGTGCCACCAGTGACCGTGACAGGGGAGGGAGGACTGAAGCTTTCTTT.

CDR3 sequence reads: CASSFRADYGYTF. The CDR3 nucleotides read TGTGCCAGCAGCTTCAGGGCTGACTATGGCTACACCTTC. This chain links TRBV7-2 with TRBJ1-2, with a weak D call TRBD1 (5 bases). This CDR3 has 13 residues. Trimming took off 3 bases at V and 3 bases at J, with 8 bases between the two ends. CDR1 SGHTA and CDR2 FQGNSA come from the germline V gene.

The chain employs TRBV30 and TRBJ1-6; TRBD1 agrees at 7 bases. The V gene end was trimmed by 3 bases and the J gene end by 7 bases; junction bases not matched to a gene: 3. The germline gives CDR1 GTSNPN, CDR2 SVGIG (reference sequence). The CDR3 runs to 13 residues. CDR3 region: CAWSRGRNSPLHF. The DNA of the CDR3 is TGTGCCTGGAGCAGGGGGAGGAATTCACCCCTCCACTTT.

The CDR3 protein is CASSHLAGGASSTDTQYF. The CDR3 DNA follows: TGCGCCAGCAGCCATCTTGCCGGGGGGGCCTCTAGCACAGATACGCAGTATTTT. This chain joins TRBV4-3 and TRBJ2-3, with 8 nucleotides matching TRBD2. The CDR3 is 18 amino acids. Unmatched junction bases numbered 11, after V lost 3 bases and J lost 0 bases. Per the germline V gene, CDR1 is LGHNA and CDR2 is YSLEER.

This clone was seen a handful of times. The sample carries other DNA sequences with the same CDR3. The V gene is TRBV24-1, the J gene TRBJ1-5; perhaps TRBD1 as D (5 bases). This CDR3 region has 14 residues. CDR1 KGHDR and CDR2 SFDVKD come from the germline V gene. V lost 9 bases and J lost 0, with 11 bases in between. The CDR3 DNA reads as TGTGCCACCTCTGACAGATATAGCAATCAGCCCCAGCATTTT. Its translation: CATSDRYSNQPQHF.

This clone has a single count. The chain carries TRBV30 and TRBJ1-2, with a tentative D call TRBD1 (5 bases). CDR1 is GTSNPN and CDR2 is SVGIG in the germline V gene (reference sequence). V lost 5 bases and J 5 bases, leaving 15 bases between the germline ends. The CDR3 extends over 13 amino acids. CDR3 sequence: CAWYTTVRYGYTF. The CDR3 region has the DNA TGTGCCTGGTACACGACAGTAAGATATGGCTACACCTTC.

The chain is built from TRBV9 and TRBJ2-7, with unresolved D. Trimming shortened V by 4 bases and J by 2 bases, and 10 bases separated the two germline ends. The CDR3 is made up of 13 amino acids. Germline-derived CDR1 and CDR2 are SGDLS and YYNGEE. Written as DNA, the CDR3 is TGTGCCAGCAGCCCCCCAGGTGCCTACGAGCAGTACTTC. Translated, it gives CASSPPGAYEQYF.

V is TRBV30 and J is TRBJ2-7, with 7 positions matching TRBD1. Germline CDR1 is GTSNPN and CDR2 is SVGIG (reference sequence). J was trimmed by 4 bases and V by 4 bases; bases with no gene match: 7. This CDR3 comprises 13 residues. CDR3 DNA: TGTGCCTGGACCCGGGACAGTGGATACGAGCAGTACTTC. Translating it yields CAWTRDSGYEQYF.

This chain uses TRBV13 with TRBJ1-3; no definite D call. V dropped 2 bases and J dropped 0 bases, with 5 bases sitting between them. CDR1 is PRHDT, CDR2 FYEKMQ, per germline (reference sequence). The CDR3 loop spans 14 amino acids. CDR3 in amino acids: CASSLLLSGNTIYF. CDR3 DNA sequence: TGTGCCAGCAGCTTACTTCTCTCTGGAAACACCATATATTTT.

The chain has TRBV15 and TRBJ2-3; possible D gene TRBD1, 6 bases. Trimming removed 1 base at V and 1 base at J, with 9 bases between. The CDR3 loop spans 15 amino acids. Germline CDR1 reads LNHNV; CDR2 reads YYDKDF (reference sequence). CDR3 bases: TGTGCCACCAGCAGAGCAGGGGATGGCACAGATACGCAGTATTTT. Amino acids: CATSRAGDGTDTQYF.

Comments on this clone: Other DNA sequences in this specimen translate into the identical CDR3. The gene calls are TRBV19 and TRBJ1-6; 9 nucleotides agree with TRBD1. Germline V gene sequence: CDR1 LNHDA, CDR2 SQIVND (reference sequence). The trim removed 8 bases at V and 7 bases at J, leaving 3 bases unmatched. CDR3 length: 13 residues. This CDR3 is CASSDRGNSPLHF. In DNA, the CDR3 is TGTGCCAGTTCGGACAGGGGAAATTCACCCCTCCACTTT.

The genes are TRBV9 and TRBJ1-1, with 7 bases fitting TRBD1. The J segment lost 1 base and the V segment lost 4 bases, leaving 10 bases of the junction unmatched. Germline CDR1 and CDR2: SGDLS and YYNGEE. This CDR3 comprises 16 residues. CDR3 region: CASSPNTGAANTEAFF. The DNA of the CDR3 is TGTGCCAGCAGCCCCAACACAGGGGCCGCGAACACTGAAGCTTTCTTT.